These T cell receptor beta chains were read from a single sample in a study of cytomegalovirus exposure and HLA in healthy donors. Measured with immunoSEQ multiplex PCR; TCRdb has only the in-frame clones, and not every one. The sample has about 130,000 clones; just under 80% are singletons. The sample consisted of PBMCs. The receptor set was obtained from a man aged 25 to 40 in good health. Each CDR3 is given with its conserved first and last residue. D genes are given only for firm matches. Clone size appears in some rows only: once, few, many, or a class for an expanded clone.

d_call	clone_size	v_call	j_call	cdr3_nt	cdr3_aa
.	.	TRBV5-4	TRBJ2-7	TGTGCCAGCAGCAACTCCGGGAGTTTCCACGAGCAGTACTTC	CASSNSGSFHEQYF
.	.	TRBV19	TRBJ2-2	TGTGCCAGTAGCATCTTCGGGCGGACACCGAACACCGGGGAGCTGTTTTTT	CASSIFGRTPNTGELFF
TRBD2	.	TRBV7-9	TRBJ2-7	TGTTCCAGCAGCTCCCGGGATAGCGGGAGTTTCCACGAGCAGTACTTC	CSSSSRDSGSFHEQYF
TRBD2	.	TRBV19	TRBJ2-7	TGTGCCAGTAGTATAAGGGCTAGCGGGAGTGGCGAGCAGTACTTC	CASSIRASGSGEQYF
.	.	TRBV7-9	TRBJ2-1	TGTGCCAGCAGCTTAGGGGGGGCGGGAGCCTACTACAATGAGCAGTTCTTC	CASSLGGAGAYYNEQFF
.	.	TRBV28	TRBJ2-7	TGTGCCAGCAGTTTAAAGGGGTGGGACACCCTGAAGCAGTACTTC	CASSLKGWDTLKQYF
TRBD1	.	TRBV7-9	TRBJ2-3	TGTGCCAGCAGCCCCAGGGGGCGGGCCACAGATACGCAGTATTTT	CASSPRGRATDTQYF
.	.	TRBV19	TRBJ1-3	TGTGCCAGTAGTATATCGGGAAGCAAGAGCTCTGGAAACACCATATATTTT	CASSISGSKSSGNTIYF
.	.	TRBV5-5	TRBJ1-4	TGTGCCAGCAGCTTTTTACAGGGTGATGAAAAACTGTTTTTT	CASSFLQGDEKLFF
.	few	TRBV10-3	TRBJ2-3	TGTGCCATCAGTGGTACAGGGTCAGATACGCAGTATTTT	CAISGTGSDTQYF
.	few	TRBV6-5	TRBJ2-7	TGTGCCAGCAGTTACTCAGGCGCAGGTTACGAGCAGTACTTC	CASSYSGAGYEQYF
.	.	TRBV7-9	TRBJ1-1	TGTGCCAGCAGCTTTCAGAACACTGAAGCTTTCTTT	CASSFQNTEAFF
.	.	TRBV9	TRBJ2-4	TGTGCCAGCAGCGTAGGTCACGGAGAAAACATTCAGTACTTC	CASSVGHGENIQYF
.	.	TRBV28	TRBJ1-3	TGTGCCAGCAAGAGCTGGGGAAACACCATATATTTT	CASKSWGNTIYF
TRBD2	.	TRBV19	TRBJ2-1	TGTGCCAGTAGCATTAGCGGGAGGTCCTACAATGAGCAGTTCTTC	CASSISGRSYNEQFF
.	.	TRBV28	TRBJ2-3	TGTGCCACCGGAGATACGCAGTATTTT	CATGDTQYF
TRBD2	.	TRBV19	TRBJ2-1	TGTGCCAGTAGCCCTGGGACTAGCGGGAGTCAGTGGTACAATGAGCAGTTCTTC	CASSPGTSGSQWYNEQFF
.	.	TRBV7-9	TRBJ1-3	TGTGCCAGCAGCTTATACAGCAACTCTGGAAACACCATATATTTT	CASSLYSNSGNTIYF
.	.	TRBV5-1	TRBJ2-2	TGCGCCAGCAGCTCCCAGGGGGGTACCGGTGAGCTGTTTTTT	CASSSQGGTGELFF
.	.	TRBV5-1	TRBJ2-1	TGCGCCAGCAGCTTGGAGGGGAATGAGCAGTTCTTC	CASSLEGNEQFF
.	.	TRBV5-3	TRBJ2-6	TGTGCCAGAAGGTCAGTGGGGCGTCGGCACTTGGGCAACGCCCTGACTTTC	CARRSVGRRHLGNALTF
TRBD1	few	TRBV10-2	TRBJ1-4	TGCGCCAGCAGTGAGGCAGGGGGCAACGAAAAACTGTTTTTT	CASSEAGGNEKLFF
.	.	TRBV11-2	TRBJ1-2	TGTGCCAGCAGCTTAGTATTCCGAGGGCGGGGTGGCTACACCTTC	CASSLVFRGRGGYTF
.	.	TRBV7-8	TRBJ2-1	TGTGCCAGCAGCTTAATGGGACATAGGGGCAATGAGCAGTTCTTC	CASSLMGHRGNEQFF
.	.	TRBV6-1	TRBJ2-1	TGTGCCAGCAGTGAAGGGGCTAGCCCCCGGGGTGAGAAGTTCTTC	CASSEGASPRGEKFF
.	.	TRBV18	TRBJ2-7	TGTGCCAGCTCCCCCGGGACAGCGGGCTACGAGCAGTACTTC	CASSPGTAGYEQYF
TRBD2	.	TRBV2	TRBJ2-3	TGTGCCAGCAGACCCGGGACTAGCGTTCCAGATACGCAGTATTTT	CASRPGTSVPDTQYF
TRBD2	.	TRBV7-9	TRBJ2-1	TGTGCCAGCACTTTAAAGCGGGACGGGGTCAATGAGCAGTTCTTC	CASTLKRDGVNEQFF
.	.	TRBV28	TRBJ2-1	TGTGCCAGCAGTTTGGGAACAGAGGACAGCTCCTACAATGAGCAGTTCTTC	CASSLGTEDSSYNEQFF